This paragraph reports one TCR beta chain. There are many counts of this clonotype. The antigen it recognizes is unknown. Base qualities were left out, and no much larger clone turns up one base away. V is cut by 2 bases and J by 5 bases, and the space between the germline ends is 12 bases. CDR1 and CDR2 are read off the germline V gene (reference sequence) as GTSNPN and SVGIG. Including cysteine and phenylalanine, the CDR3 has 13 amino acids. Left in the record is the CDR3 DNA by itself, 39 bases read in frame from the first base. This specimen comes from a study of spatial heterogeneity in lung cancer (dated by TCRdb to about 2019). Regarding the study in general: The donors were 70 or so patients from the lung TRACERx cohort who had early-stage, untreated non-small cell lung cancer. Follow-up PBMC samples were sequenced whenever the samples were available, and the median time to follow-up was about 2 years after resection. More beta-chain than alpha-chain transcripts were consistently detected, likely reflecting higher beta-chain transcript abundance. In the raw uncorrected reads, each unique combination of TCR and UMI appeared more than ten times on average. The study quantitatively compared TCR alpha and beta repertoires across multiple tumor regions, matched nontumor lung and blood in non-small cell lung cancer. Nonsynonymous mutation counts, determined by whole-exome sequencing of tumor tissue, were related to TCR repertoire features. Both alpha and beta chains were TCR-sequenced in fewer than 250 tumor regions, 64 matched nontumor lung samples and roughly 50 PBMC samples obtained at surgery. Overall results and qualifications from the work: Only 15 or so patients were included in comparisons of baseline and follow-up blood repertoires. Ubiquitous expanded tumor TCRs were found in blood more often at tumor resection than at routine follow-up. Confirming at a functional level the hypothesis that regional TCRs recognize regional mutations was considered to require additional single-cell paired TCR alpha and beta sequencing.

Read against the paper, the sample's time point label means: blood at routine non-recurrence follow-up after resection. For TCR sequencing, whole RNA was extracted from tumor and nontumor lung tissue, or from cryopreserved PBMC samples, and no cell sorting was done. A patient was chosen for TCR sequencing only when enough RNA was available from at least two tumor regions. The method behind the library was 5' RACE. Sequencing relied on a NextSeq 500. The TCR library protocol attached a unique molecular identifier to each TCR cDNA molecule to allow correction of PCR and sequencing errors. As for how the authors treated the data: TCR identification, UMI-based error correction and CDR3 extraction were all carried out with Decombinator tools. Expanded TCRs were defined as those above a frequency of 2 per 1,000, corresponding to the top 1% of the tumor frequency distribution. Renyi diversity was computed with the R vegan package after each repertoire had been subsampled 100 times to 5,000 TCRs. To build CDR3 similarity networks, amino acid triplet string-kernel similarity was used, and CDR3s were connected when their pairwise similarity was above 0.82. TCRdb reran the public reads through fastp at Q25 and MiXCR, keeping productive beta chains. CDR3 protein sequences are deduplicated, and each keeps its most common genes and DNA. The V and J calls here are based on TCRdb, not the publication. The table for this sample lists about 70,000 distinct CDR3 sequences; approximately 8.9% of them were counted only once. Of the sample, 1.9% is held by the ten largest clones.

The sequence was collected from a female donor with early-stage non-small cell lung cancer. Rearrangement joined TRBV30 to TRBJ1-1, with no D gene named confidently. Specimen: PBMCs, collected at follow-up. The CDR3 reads CAWSSREGTEAFF. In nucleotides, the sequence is TGTGCCTGGAGTTCCCGGGAAGGGACTGAAGCTTTCTTT. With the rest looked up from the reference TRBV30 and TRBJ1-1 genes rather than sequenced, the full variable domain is SQTIHQWPATLVQPVGSPLSLECTVEGTSNPNLYWYRQAAGRGLQLLFYSVGIGQISSEVPQNLSASRPQDRQFILSSKKLLLSDSGFYLCAWSSREGTEAFFGQGTRLTVV.